This TCR beta chain was found in a study of shared clonotypes between healthy human individuals. Across the whole study: Each donor's CD4 naive and CD4 memory cells filled three plates apiece, CD8 naive two, and CD8 memory one.

Germline CDR1 and CDR2: ENHRY and SYGVKD. The CDR3 length is 15 residues. V gave up 5 bases and J gave up 4 bases; unmatched junction bases: 8. Regarding this clone: The target antigen is unknown.

Study-wide results and limits: Naive subsets, compared against memory subsets, generally had larger estimated richness values. Naive CD4 clonotypes were shared across several donors at 5% to 6%. Non-shared clonotypes displayed generation probabilities falling below those of clonotypes present in all four donors.

Assay: immunoSEQ multiplex PCR; the TCRdb copy retains only in-frame clones and omits some. This sample has about 380,000 clones, with about 96% found just once. The clonotype originates from a man younger than 45 in good health. The chain uses TRBV10-3 and TRBJ2-1, with 7 nucleotides matching TRBD2. The sequencing sample was made of memory CD8+ T cells sorted from blood. Described subset: CD45RO+ cells pooled with CCR7-negative TemRA cells. This CDR3 reads CAISHHSGLYNEQFF. The CDR3 nucleotides are TGTGCCATCAGTCATCATAGCGGGCTATACAATGAGCAGTTCTTC.